This T cell receptor beta chain is from a study of T-cell reconstitution after alpha-beta-depleted transplantation in children. Findings and limits, study-wide: It was newly produced T cells that mostly accounted for T-cell counts and diversity one year after transplant.

A remark on this clonotype: Antigen: not known.

The germline CDR1 and CDR2 sequences are MDHEN and SYDVKM. This CDR3 is built from 13 residues. V lost 8 bases, J lost 5 bases, and 6 bases stayed unmatched. Unique molecular identifiers tagged the TCRbeta library. Each CDR3 protein gets one entry after TCRdb re-called the PCR reads with MiXCR. The sample gives about 78,000 distinct CDR3 sequences, approximately 14% of which show up once; 27% is in the top ten. The TCR originated in a male patient aged 2-9 years who had a stem cell transplant for acute lymphoblastic leukemia, so the T cells may come from the graft donor. The sample here was PBMCs, mostly from graft donor cells, taken 180 days after TCRalphabeta/CD19-depleted stem cell transplant. The genes are TRBV28 and TRBJ2-5; 9 nucleotides align to TRBD1. CDR3 nucleotide sequence: TGTGCCAGCCTGACAGGGGGGGTGGAGACCCAGTACTTC. Its protein product is CASLTGGVETQYF.